This is a list of T cell receptor beta chains from one sample in a study of blood T cell repertoires in COVID-19. Repertoires were generated with immunoSEQ multiplex PCR, while TCRdb's copy carries only in-frame clones and drops some. The sample holds under 150,000 clones; about nine tenths are singletons and the top ten take around 26%. The specimen sequenced was peripheral blood. These receptors originate from a human donor in a cohort sampled during active COVID-19. The CDR3 runs from the conserved cysteine through the conserved F or W. A D gene is named only where the DNA matches it firmly. Where a row states a size, it is once, few, many or the class of an expanded clone; other rows omit it.

.	TRBJ2-7	TRBD1	TRBV27	TGTGCCAGCAGTCCTTTACCGGGACAGACCTACGAGCAGTACTTC	CASSPLPGQTYEQYF
.	TRBJ1-2	.	TRBV12-3/TRBV12-4	TGTGCCAGCAGTTTAAGGGGAAACTATGGCTACACCTTC	CASSLRGNYGYTF
.	TRBJ2-3	TRBD1	TRBV7-3	TGTGCCAGCAGCATCCAGGGGGCGGCAGATACGCAGTATTTT	CASSIQGAADTQYF
.	TRBJ1-4	TRBD1	TRBV19	TGTGCCAGTAGTGACGGACAGGTCATAACTAATGAAAAACTGTTTTTT	CASSDGQVITNEKLFF
.	TRBJ2-1	.	TRBV4-1	TGCGCCAGCAGCCACGAACAGCGAGGGGGATACAATGAGCAGTTCTTC	CASSHEQRGGYNEQFF
.	TRBJ1-4	TRBD1	TRBV5-1	TGCGCCAGCCCGGGACAGGGGGCTGGAAAACTGTTTTTT	CASPGQGAGKLFF
.	TRBJ1-2	TRBD1	TRBV6-6	TGTGCCAGCAGGAGCCAGACAGGGGGCGCCTATGGCTACACCTTC	CASRSQTGGAYGYTF
.	TRBJ2-5	TRBD1	TRBV5-1	TGCGCCAGCAGCTTAACCCGGGACAGGGGGGGTCTTACGGAGACCCAGTACTTC	CASSLTRDRGGLTETQYF
.	TRBJ2-1	TRBD1	TRBV6-5	TGTGCCAGCAGTTATTCCGGGACAGGGGGCATGAATGAGCAGTTCTTC	CASSYSGTGGMNEQFF
.	TRBJ2-3	.	TRBV11-3	TGTGCCAGCAGCTTAGACCTATTCACAGATACGCAGTATTTT	CASSLDLFTDTQYF
.	TRBJ2-3	TRBD2	TRBV5-5	TGTGCCAGCAGGACTAGCGGGGTCACAGATACGCAGTATTTT	CASRTSGVTDTQYF
.	TRBJ1-2	.	TRBV29-1	TGCAGCGTTCCCTTCACGGAGGGCCCCTATTTGAATGGCTACACCTTC	CSVPFTEGPYLNGYTF
once	TRBJ2-3	TRBD2	TRBV7-9	TGTGCCAGCAGCTTAGCACTAGCGGTTCGCACAGATACGCAGTATTTT	CASSLALAVRTDTQYF
.	TRBJ1-2	TRBD1	TRBV7-8	TGTGCCAGCAGCTCGAATAGGGACAGGCTCTATGGCTACACCTTC	CASSSNRDRLYGYTF
.	TRBJ2-6	.	TRBV5-5	TGTGCCAGCAGCACCAACAGGGTCTCTGGGGCCAACGTCCTGACTTTC	CASSTNRVSGANVLTF
.	TRBJ1-3	.	TRBV7-2	TGTGCCAGCACCTCGTCGTTCTCTGGAAACACCATATATTTT	CASTSSFSGNTIYF
.	TRBJ2-1	TRBD1	TRBV14	TGTGCCAGCAGCCCGCAGGGGGACAGGAACAATGAGCAGTTCTTC	CASSPQGDRNNEQFF
.	TRBJ2-2	TRBD2	TRBV9	TGTGCCAGCAGCGACCCACGAGCGGGGGGGCAAACCGGGGAGCTGTTTTTT	CASSDPRAGGQTGELFF
once	TRBJ1-1	.	TRBV6-5	TGTGCCAGCAGTTACTCCGGACACGAGAACACTGAAGCTTTCTTT	CASSYSGHENTEAFF
.	TRBJ2-7	TRBD2	TRBV7-9	TGTGCCAGCAGCCCGAGTAGCGGGGTTTTTACGGAGCAGTACTTC	CASSPSSGVFTEQYF
once	TRBJ1-2	TRBD1	TRBV2	TGTGCCAGCAGTGCACAGGGGGCTTTATTTGGCTACACCTTC	CASSAQGALFGYTF
.	TRBJ2-5	TRBD1	TRBV10-3	TGTGCCATCAAGCAACCGGGACAGGGAGGGACCCAGTACTTC	CAIKQPGQGGTQYF
.	TRBJ1-6	.	TRBV5-1	TGCGCCAGCAGCTTGAACTATGATTCACCCCTCCACTTT	CASSLNYDSPLHF
.	TRBJ2-2	.	TRBV7-2	TGTGCCAGCAGCTTAGGGGACTTTTACACCGGGGAGCTGTTTTTT	CASSLGDFYTGELFF
once	TRBJ1-1	TRBD1	TRBV5-1	TGCGCCAGCAGCGTGGGACAGGGGCAGGGAGCTTTCTTT	CASSVGQGQGAFF
.	TRBJ1-2	.	TRBV5-1	TGCGCCAGCAGCTTGACAGGGATGGACTATGGCTACACCTTC	CASSLTGMDYGYTF
.	TRBJ2-7	.	TRBV9	TGTGCCAGCAGCGTAGAGAAGTCGGGTTACGAGCAGTACTTC	CASSVEKSGYEQYF
.	TRBJ1-3	.	TRBV7-3	TGTGCCAGCAGCTACCCGGGGATCTCTGGAAACACCATATATTTT	CASSYPGISGNTIYF
.	TRBJ2-2	.	TRBV7-9	TGTGCCAGCAGCTTACCACAAAACACCGGGGAGCTGTTTTTT	CASSLPQNTGELFF
.	TRBJ1-2	.	TRBV9	TGTGCCAGCAGCCCCGTAAGGGGAAGAGGAGGCTACACCTTC	CASSPVRGRGGYTF
.	TRBJ1-3	TRBD1	TRBV27	TGTGCCAGCAGTTCGGGACAGGGCTCTGGAAACACCATATATTTT	CASSSGQGSGNTIYF
once	TRBJ2-7	.	TRBV19	TGTGCCAGTAGTAAGAGGGTCGGGGAGCAGTACTTC	CASSKRVGEQYF
.	TRBJ1-2	TRBD1	TRBV4-1	TGCGCCAGCAGCCAAAGCCCGACAGGGTTCAGCTATGGCTACACCTTC	CASSQSPTGFSYGYTF
.	TRBJ2-5	TRBD2	TRBV9	TGTGCCAGCAGCTCTAGCGGGGGGATAGGAGAGACCCAGTACTTC	CASSSSGGIGETQYF
.	TRBJ1-5	TRBD1	TRBV19	TGTGCCAGTAGTAAGACAGGGCCTCAGCCCCAGCATTTT	CASSKTGPQPQHF
.	TRBJ2-6	.	TRBV5-4	TGTGCCAGCAGCTTTCCGGCCCCCCTCGACAGGCAAAGGGGGGCCAACGTCCTGACTTTC	CASSFPAPLDRQRGANVLTF
.	TRBJ1-1	.	TRBV2	TGTGCCAGCAGCCGGGAGCTGAACACTGAAGCTTTCTTT	CASSRELNTEAFF
.	TRBJ2-5	TRBD2	TRBV7-8	TGTGCCAGCAGCTTAGCCCCCCCCTACTGGCGCGGGGGGCCCCAAGAGACCCAGTACTTC	CASSLAPPYWRGGPQETQYF
.	TRBJ2-7	TRBD1	TRBV6-5	TGTGCCAGCAGCCCGCGGCAGGGGGCTGCCTACGAGCAGTACTTC	CASSPRQGAAYEQYF
.	TRBJ1-5	.	TRBV30	TGTGCCTGGAGTGTACGCGCCCCACGGGGTCAGCCCCAGCATTTT	CAWSVRAPRGQPQHF
.	TRBJ1-1	.	TRBV7-3	TGTGCCAGCAGCTTAGGAGGGCAGAACACTGAAGCTTTCTTT	CASSLGGQNTEAFF
.	TRBJ1-2	.	TRBV12-3/TRBV12-4	TGTGCCAGCAGTCGGGCCAGGGTCGCGGGCTACACCTTC	CASSRARVAGYTF
.	TRBJ1-5	.	TRBV3-1/TRBV3-2	TGTGCCAGCAGCCCACGACCAGGGTCGGGTCAGCCCCAGCATTTT	CASSPRPGSGQPQHF
.	TRBJ1-5	TRBD1	TRBV5-8	TGTGCCAGCAGCTTGAGGACAGGGGGCTCTTATAGCAATCAGCCCCAGCATTTT	CASSLRTGGSYSNQPQHF
.	TRBJ2-5	.	TRBV3-1/TRBV3-2	TGTGCCAGCAGCGGGGGGGCCCCAGAGACCCAGTACTTC	CASSGGAPETQYF
.	TRBJ1-1	.	TRBV4-1	TGCGCCAGCAGCGTACTACAAACTACGAACACTGAAGCTTTCTTT	CASSVLQTTNTEAFF
.	TRBJ2-1	.	TRBV4-1	TGCGCCAGCAGCTTAAGCGGAAGATCCTACAATGAGCAGTTCTTC	CASSLSGRSYNEQFF
.	TRBJ2-4	TRBD2	TRBV5-5	TGTGCCAGCAGCTACGGACTAATGAGCGGGGGCAAAAACATTCAGTACTTC	CASSYGLMSGGKNIQYF
.	TRBJ1-3	.	TRBV7-8	TGTGCCAGCAGCTTAGCGCGGGGGGGTGGAAACACCATATATTTT	CASSLARGGGNTIYF
.	TRBJ2-5	TRBD2	TRBV5-6	TGTGCCAGCACCTCGGCGGGGGGGTCCCAAGAGACCCAGTACTTC	CASTSAGGSQETQYF
.	TRBJ2-5	.	TRBV4-1	TGCGCCAGCAGCCAAGATTCGGGTCGGGAGACCCAGTACTTC	CASSQDSGRETQYF
.	TRBJ2-7	.	TRBV5-6	TGTGCCAGCAGCTTCAGTTTCTACGAGCAGTACTTC	CASSFSFYEQYF
.	TRBJ2-3	.	TRBV2	TGTGCCACCCCGGACAGCAGCACAGATACGCAGTATTTT	CATPDSSTDTQYF
.	TRBJ2-5	TRBD2	TRBV11-2	TGTGCCACCAGGAGGCAGCGGGGGGGACGGCAAGAGACCCAGTACTTC	CATRRQRGGRQETQYF
.	TRBJ1-4	.	TRBV5-6	TGTGCCAGCAGCCCCGGGACATCCACCCCATATGAAAAACTGTTTTTT	CASSPGTSTPYEKLFF
.	TRBJ1-1	.	TRBV13	TGTGCCAGCAGCTTAGGCCCTTCCGGGGGCACTGAAGCTTTCTTT	CASSLGPSGGTEAFF